This T cell receptor (beta chain) was profiled in a study of CD8+ T cells in alopecia areata. Investigators isolated RNA and reverse transcribed it into cDNA to act as the sequencing template. TCRdb's copy holds only in-frame clones and misses some; the assay was immunoSEQ multiplex PCR. The table records 110,000 to 150,000 clones, about three fifths of them present only once. CDR3 length: 17 residues. Germline V gene data show CDR1 as SEHNR and CDR2 as FQNEAQ (reference sequence). The V and J ends lost 5 bases and 0 bases, in that order; junction bases with no gene match: 11. The V gene is TRBV7-9, the J gene TRBJ1-2; 8 nucleotides line up with TRBD1. The sample in question was CD4+ T cells sorted from blood, obtained at week 0. This TCR came from a human donor with alopecia areata. The CDR3 is CASSRLGQGPANYGYTF. The DNA of the CDR3 is TGTGCCAGCAGCCGCCTCGGACAGGGACCTGCTAACTATGGCTACACCTTC.